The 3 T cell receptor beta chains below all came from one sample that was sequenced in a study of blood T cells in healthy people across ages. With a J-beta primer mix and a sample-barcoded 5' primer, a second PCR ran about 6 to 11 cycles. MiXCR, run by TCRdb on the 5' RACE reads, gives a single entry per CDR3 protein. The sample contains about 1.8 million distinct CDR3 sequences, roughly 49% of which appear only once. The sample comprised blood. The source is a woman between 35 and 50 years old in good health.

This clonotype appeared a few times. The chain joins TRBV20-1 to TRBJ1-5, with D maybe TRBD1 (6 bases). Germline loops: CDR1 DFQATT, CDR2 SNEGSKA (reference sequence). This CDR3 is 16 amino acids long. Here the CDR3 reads CSARGSSGVSNQPQHF. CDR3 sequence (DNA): TGCAGCGCAAGGGGGTCCTCGGGGGTTAGCAATCAGCCCCAGCATTTT.

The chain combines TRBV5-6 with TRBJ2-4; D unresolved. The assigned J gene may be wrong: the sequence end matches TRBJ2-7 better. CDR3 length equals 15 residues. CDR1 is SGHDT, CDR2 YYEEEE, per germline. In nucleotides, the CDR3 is TGTGCCAGCAGCTCCATATTTGACCAGGAATACGAGCAGTACTTC. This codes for CASSSIFDQEYEQYF.

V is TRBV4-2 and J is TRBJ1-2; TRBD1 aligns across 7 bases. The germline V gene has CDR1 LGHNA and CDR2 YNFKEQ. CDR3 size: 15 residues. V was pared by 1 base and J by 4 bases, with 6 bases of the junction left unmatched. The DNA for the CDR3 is TGTGCCAGCAGCCAAGCTACTACAGGGGTCTATGGCTACACCTTC. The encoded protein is CASSQATTGVYGYTF.